The clone carrying this T cell receptor (beta chain) counts as medium-sized. What it binds is unknown. These data belong to a study of OX40 agonist ivuxolimab in advanced cancers. Study context: From about 23 to 85 years was the age range, with a mean of roughly 64 years, and about 83% were male. A history of anti-PD-1, anti-PD-L1 or anti-CTLA-4 therapy was acceptable, and 40% had some.

The study, taken as a whole, reports: In CD8+ T cells, expanded clones were on average more numerous than in CD4+. Antigen specificity was not determined for the expanded peripheral T cells.

Using immunoSEQ multiplex PCR, the repertoire was profiled, and TCRdb retains in-frame clones only, with some absent. The sample shows around 56,000 clones, about four fifths of them seen only once. The CDR3 covers 15 residues. Germline V CDR1 and CDR2: GTSNPN, SVGIG (reference sequence). The V end lost 0 bases, the J end lost 0 bases, and 11 bases lay between the germline ends. Source: CD4+ or CD8+ T cells sorted from blood, taken in a trial of the OX40 agonist ivuxolimab. The sequence derives from an adult with an advanced solid tumor such as melanoma, head and neck, liver or kidney cancer. The chain couples TRBV30 to TRBJ1-1, with a tentative D call TRBD1 (5 bases). CDR3 sequence reads: CAWSVRGRMNTEAFF. The CDR3 region has the DNA TGTGCCTGGAGTGTAAGGGGACGGATGAACACTGAAGCTTTCTTT.